This TCR beta chain was profiled in a study of T cells in women clearing cervical HPV infection listed by TCRdb under 2018. With regard to the full study: The cases were approximately 25 women with histologically confirmed HPV16-related CIN3 or worse, and 2 of these cases were invasive cancers. For cases, a median interval of approximately 140 days, with an interquartile range of roughly 80 to 200 days, was observed between lesion detection and blood sampling. Quality controls consisted of five blinded duplicates per group, for a total of about 60 samples made up of 50 participants and about 10 replicates. The 20 to 25 controls were women who cleared a single incident HPV16 infection within 12 months without developing precancer or cancer. The exploratory proof-of-principle case-control study was nested within the Guanacaste HPV Natural History Study in Costa Rica and compared TCR repertoires across cervical HPV16 outcomes. HLA typing was available for only a few women, so HLA type could not be excluded as a confounder. Blood from cases was collected at the visit where the lesion was first found, while blood from controls was collected once the infection could no longer be detected. A median age of roughly 33 years was observed in cases versus roughly 40 in controls, and no significant differences in baseline characteristics were found. The parent cohort enrolled about 10,000 women aged 18 or older in Guanacaste, Costa Rica, during about 1992 to 1995 and followed them for six to eight years. Cases and controls were matched on age within five years and on year of sample collection. The study at large found these results: CIN3+ cases had significantly higher TCR repertoire richness than controls across sequencing depths, but evenness did not differ between the groups. Because T-cell numbers per sample were unknown, differences in richness could reflect varying T-cell content rather than repertoire biology. Random forest classifiers that combined richness and V gene abundances separated cases from controls with an estimated AUC of under 0.85. TRBV6-7 relative abundance was lower in cases than in controls (around 0.11% versus 0.16%; Bonferroni P = 0.0008). Whether associations preceded infection or resulted from infection could not be shown with the cross-sectional design, and effector/memory subsets and HPV-specific T cells were not isolated.

A remark on this clone: What this receptor recognizes is not known. The observed sequence ends 3 residues before the CDR3 terminus, with the missing tail filled in from the germline J gene.

Between the V and J ends, shortened by 2 bases and 0 bases respectively, the junction contains 11 bases. The CDR3 numbers 16 residues from cysteine through phenylalanine. The CDR3 was read in part: 39 bases, with the frame set at base 1. The germline V gene (reference sequence) supplies CDR1 GTSNPN and CDR2 SVGIG. Every participant had a single incident cervical HPV16 infection, and women with prevalent HPV16 infections were excluded. Cervical HPV DNA was detected with MY09/MY11 PCR, and genotyping was done with dot-blot hybridization. More than 14 mL of heparinized blood was centrifuged, after which the buffy coat was aliquoted, frozen at -30 degrees C, and then stored at -80 degrees C. QIAGEN kits were used to extract genomic DNA from the buffy coat specimens. TCR beta CDR3 regions were amplified by multiplex PCR using the immunoSEQ assay from an average of roughly 1,100 ng genomic DNA per sample. To correct primer bias, the assay used a complete synthetic TCR repertoire to set an amplification baseline. Amplicons were sequenced on the Illumina platform. Turning to the authors' computational methods: Sequence errors were corrected by clustering with frequency ratios and a modified nearest-neighbor algorithm, and the sequences were then analyzed in the immunoSEQ Analyzer using IMGT gene definitions. TCR richness and evenness were averaged over 20 rarefaction repeats at each rarefaction depth, excluding samples with fewer sequences than the depth. Relative abundances of V, D and J genes were compared between groups using Wilcoxon rank sum tests, with FDR correction applied. Blinded duplicates gave an intraclass correlation of about 96% for TCR richness and an average of around 83% across 66 gene segments. TCRdb obtained this table from immuneACCESS and retained in-frame rearrangements with V and J assigned. These tables miss some clones; where compared with another copy, unresolved V genes account for less than half of the shortfall, and the remainder is unexplained. V and J calls and clone size are as listed in that table; D and trimming were resolved from the DNA. This sample's records show roughly 50,000 clones. In total, the top ten clones hold less than 40% of the sample.

The chain couples TRBV30 to TRBJ1-6; confidence is insufficient to name the D gene. The TCR originated in a woman between 18 and 69 years old with a cervical HPV16 infection that either progressed to CIN3+ or cleared (not recorded which). Sequencing was done on a sample of blood buffy coat. The covered CDR3 bases are TGTGCCTGGAGTAATGGCATAAGCTCCTATAATTCACCC. Its amino acids are CAWSNGISSYNSP. In full, the CDR3 reads CAWSNGISSYNSPLHF.